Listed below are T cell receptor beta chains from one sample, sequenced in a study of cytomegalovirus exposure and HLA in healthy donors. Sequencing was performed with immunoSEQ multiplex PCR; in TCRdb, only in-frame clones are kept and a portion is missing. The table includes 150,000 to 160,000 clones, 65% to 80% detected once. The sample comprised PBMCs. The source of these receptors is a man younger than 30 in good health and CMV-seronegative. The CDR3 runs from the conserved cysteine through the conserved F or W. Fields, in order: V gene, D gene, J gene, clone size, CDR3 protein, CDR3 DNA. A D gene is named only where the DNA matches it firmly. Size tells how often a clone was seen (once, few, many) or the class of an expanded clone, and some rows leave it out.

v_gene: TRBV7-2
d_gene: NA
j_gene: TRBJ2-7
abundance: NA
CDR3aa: CASSSSSYEQYF
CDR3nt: TGTGCCAGCAGCTCCAGCTCCTACGAGCAGTACTTC

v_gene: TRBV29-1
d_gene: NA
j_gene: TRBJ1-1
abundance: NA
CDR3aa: CSAGQSLSGTEAFF
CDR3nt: TGCAGCGCTGGACAATCCCTTTCGGGCACTGAAGCTTTCTTT

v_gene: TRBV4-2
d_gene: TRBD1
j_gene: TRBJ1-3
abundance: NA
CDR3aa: CASSQEFAGQGRNTIYF
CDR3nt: TGTGCCAGCAGCCAAGAATTCGCCGGACAGGGGAGAAACACCATATATTTT

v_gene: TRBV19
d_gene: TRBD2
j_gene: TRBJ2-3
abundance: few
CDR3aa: CASRPRGGGTDTQYF
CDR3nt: TGTGCCAGTAGGCCCCGGGGGGGCGGGACAGATACGCAGTATTTT

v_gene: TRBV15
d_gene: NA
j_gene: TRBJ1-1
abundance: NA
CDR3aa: CATSGSGALNTEAFF
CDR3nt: TGTGCCACCAGCGGGTCCGGAGCTTTGAACACTGAAGCTTTCTTT

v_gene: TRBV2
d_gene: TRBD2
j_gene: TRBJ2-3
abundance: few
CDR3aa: CASSDSPASGGEDTQYF
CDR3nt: TGTGCCAGCAGTGATTCTCCTGCTAGCGGGGGGGAAGATACGCAGTATTTT

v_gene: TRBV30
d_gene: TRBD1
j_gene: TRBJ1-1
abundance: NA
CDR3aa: CAWSKQGGRTEAFF
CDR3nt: TGTGCCTGGAGCAAACAGGGGGGGAGGACTGAAGCTTTCTTT

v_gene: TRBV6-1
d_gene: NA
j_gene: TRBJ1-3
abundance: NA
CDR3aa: CASSEVSTASSGNTIYF
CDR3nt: TGTGCCAGCAGTGAAGTAAGCACAGCCTCCTCTGGAAACACCATATATTTT

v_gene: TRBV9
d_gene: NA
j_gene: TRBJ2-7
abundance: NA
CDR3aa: CASSVVPGSTYEQYF
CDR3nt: TGTGCCAGCAGCGTAGTTCCAGGGTCAACCTACGAGCAGTACTTC

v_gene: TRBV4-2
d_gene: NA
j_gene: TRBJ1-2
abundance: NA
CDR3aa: CASSPRIGDYGYTF
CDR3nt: TGTGCCAGCAGCCCCCGTATAGGGGACTATGGCTACACCTTC

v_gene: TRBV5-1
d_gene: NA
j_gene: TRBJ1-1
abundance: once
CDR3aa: CASSLGTDEAFF
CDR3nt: TGCGCCAGCAGCTTGGGGACAGATGAAGCTTTCTTT

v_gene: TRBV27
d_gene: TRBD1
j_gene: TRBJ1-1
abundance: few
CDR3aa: CASSPRTGKAFF
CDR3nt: TGTGCCAGCAGTCCTAGGACAGGAAAAGCTTTCTTT

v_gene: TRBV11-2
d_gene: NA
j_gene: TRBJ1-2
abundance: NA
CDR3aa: CASSSSYGYTF
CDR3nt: TGTGCCAGCAGCTCTAGCTATGGCTACACCTTC

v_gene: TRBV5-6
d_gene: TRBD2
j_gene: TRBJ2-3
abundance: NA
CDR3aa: CASSSSSGGTDTQYF
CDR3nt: TGTGCCAGCAGCTCTTCCAGCGGGGGCACAGATACGCAGTATTTT

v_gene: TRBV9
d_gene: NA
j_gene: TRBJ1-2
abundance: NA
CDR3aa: CASSVAAGAYGYTF
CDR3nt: TGTGCCAGCAGCGTAGCGGCAGGGGCCTATGGCTACACCTTC

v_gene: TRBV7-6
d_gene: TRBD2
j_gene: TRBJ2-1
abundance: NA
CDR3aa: CASSYSAGAGPYNEQFF
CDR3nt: TGTGCCAGCAGCTATTCAGCGGGGGCCGGCCCCTACAATGAGCAGTTCTTC

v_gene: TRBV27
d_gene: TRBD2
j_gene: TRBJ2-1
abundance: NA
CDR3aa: CASSPSGAYNEQFF
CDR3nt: TGTGCCAGCAGTCCCAGCGGGGCCTACAATGAGCAGTTCTTC

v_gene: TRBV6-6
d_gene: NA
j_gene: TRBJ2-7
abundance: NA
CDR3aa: CASSNPRGTGGGKQYF
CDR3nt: TGTGCCAGCAGTAACCCCCGCGGGACTGGGGGTGGAAAGCAGTACTTC

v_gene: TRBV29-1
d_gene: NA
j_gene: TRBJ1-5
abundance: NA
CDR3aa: CSVEEGGNQPQHF
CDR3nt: TGCAGCGTTGAAGAGGGAGGCAATCAGCCCCAGCATTTT

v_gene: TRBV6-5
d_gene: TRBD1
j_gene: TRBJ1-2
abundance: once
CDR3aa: CASSFGTGGNVGYTF
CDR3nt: TGTGCCAGCAGTTTTGGGACAGGGGGCAACGTGGGCTACACCTTC

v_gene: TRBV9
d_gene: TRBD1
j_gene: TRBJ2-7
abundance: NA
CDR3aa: CASSVVDRAFDEQYF
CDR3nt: TGTGCCAGCAGCGTAGTAGACAGGGCTTTCGACGAGCAGTACTTC

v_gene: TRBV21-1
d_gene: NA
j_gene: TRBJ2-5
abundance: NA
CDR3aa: CASSKAYYEDKKETQYF
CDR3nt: TGTGCCAGCAGCAAAGCATATTATGAGGACAAGAAAGAGACCCAGTACTTC

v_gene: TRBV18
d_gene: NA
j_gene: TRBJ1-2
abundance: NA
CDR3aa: CASSPQTLYGYTF
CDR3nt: TGTGCCAGCTCACCTCAGACTCTTTATGGCTACACCTTC

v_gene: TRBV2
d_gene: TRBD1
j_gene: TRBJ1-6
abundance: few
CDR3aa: CASSETQGAKKYNSPLHF
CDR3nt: TGTGCCAGCAGTGAAACCCAGGGGGCGAAAAAATATAATTCACCCCTCCACTTT

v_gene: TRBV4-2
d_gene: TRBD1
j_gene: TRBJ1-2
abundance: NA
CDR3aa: CASSPTAGQGPYGYTF
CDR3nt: TGTGCCAGCAGCCCCACAGCCGGACAGGGCCCCTATGGCTACACCTTC

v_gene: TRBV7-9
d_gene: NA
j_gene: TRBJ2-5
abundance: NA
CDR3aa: CASSSDRGGFFETQYF
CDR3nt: TGTGCCAGCAGCTCAGACAGAGGGGGTTTTTTCGAGACCCAGTACTTC

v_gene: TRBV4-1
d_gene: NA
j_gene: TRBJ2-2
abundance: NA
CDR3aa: CASSQSQGTTGELFF
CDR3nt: TGCGCCAGCAGCCAATCGCAGGGGACCACCGGGGAGCTGTTTTTT

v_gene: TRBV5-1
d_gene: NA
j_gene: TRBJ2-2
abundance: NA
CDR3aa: CASSSSANTGELFF
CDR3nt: TGCGCCAGCAGCTCATCAGCGAACACCGGGGAGCTGTTTTTT

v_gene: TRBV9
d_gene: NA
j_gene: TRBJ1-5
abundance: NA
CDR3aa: CASSARGGQPQHF
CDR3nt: TGTGCCAGCAGCGCGCGGGGCGGTCAGCCCCAGCATTTT

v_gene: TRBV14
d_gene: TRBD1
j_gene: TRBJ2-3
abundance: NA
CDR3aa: CASSRRDSEPSTDTQYF
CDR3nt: TGTGCCAGCAGCCGCCGGGACAGCGAACCTAGCACAGATACGCAGTATTTT

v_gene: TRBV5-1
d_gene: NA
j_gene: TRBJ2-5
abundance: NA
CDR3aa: CASSRGLQETQYF
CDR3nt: TGCGCCAGCAGCCGGGGACTTCAAGAGACCCAGTACTTC

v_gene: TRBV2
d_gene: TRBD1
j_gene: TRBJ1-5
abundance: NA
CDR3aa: CASSLSGTGDYSNQPQHF
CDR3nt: TGTGCCAGCAGTCTCTCCGGGACAGGGGACTATAGCAATCAGCCCCAGCATTTT

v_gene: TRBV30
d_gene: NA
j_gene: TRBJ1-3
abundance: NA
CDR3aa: CAWSVVRGGNTIYF
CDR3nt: TGTGCCTGGAGTGTAGTCCGAGGGGGAAACACCATATATTTT

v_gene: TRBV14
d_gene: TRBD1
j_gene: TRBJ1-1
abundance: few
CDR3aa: CASSQDHRGTEAFF
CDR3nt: TGTGCCAGCAGCCAAGACCACAGGGGCACTGAAGCTTTCTTT

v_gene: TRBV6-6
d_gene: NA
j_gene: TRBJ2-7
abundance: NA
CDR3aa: CASSNRDRGYEQYF
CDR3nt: TGTGCCAGCAGTAACAGGGATCGGGGCTACGAGCAGTACTTC

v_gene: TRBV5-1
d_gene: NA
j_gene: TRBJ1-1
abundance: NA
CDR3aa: CASSFGGLGTEAFF
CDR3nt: TGCGCCAGCAGCTTCGGGGGGCTGGGGACTGAAGCTTTCTTT

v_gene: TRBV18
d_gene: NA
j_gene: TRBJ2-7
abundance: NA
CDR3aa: CASSPTSLGGKYEQYF
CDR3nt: TGTGCCAGCTCACCCACTAGCCTAGGGGGCAAATACGAGCAGTACTTC

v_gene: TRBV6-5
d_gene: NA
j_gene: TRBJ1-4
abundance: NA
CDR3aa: CASRQPGEKLFF
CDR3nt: TGTGCCAGCAGACAGCCGGGGGAAAAACTGTTTTTT

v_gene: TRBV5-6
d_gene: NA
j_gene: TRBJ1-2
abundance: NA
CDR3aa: CASSLYNTGYTF
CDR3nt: TGTGCCAGCAGCTTGTACAATACTGGCTACACCTTC

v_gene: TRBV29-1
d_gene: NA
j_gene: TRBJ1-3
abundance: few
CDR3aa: CSVTTGGNTIYF
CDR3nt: TGCAGCGTGACGACGGGTGGAAACACCATATATTTT

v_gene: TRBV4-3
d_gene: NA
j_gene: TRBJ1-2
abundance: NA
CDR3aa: CASSQDSEAYGYTF
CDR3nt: TGCGCCAGCAGCCAAGATAGCGAGGCTTATGGCTACACCTTC

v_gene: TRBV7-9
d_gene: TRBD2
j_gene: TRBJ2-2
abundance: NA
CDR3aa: CASSSGTITGELFF
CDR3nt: TGTGCCAGCAGCTCCGGGACTATCACCGGGGAGCTGTTTTTT

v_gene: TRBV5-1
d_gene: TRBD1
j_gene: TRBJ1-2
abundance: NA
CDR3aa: CASSLDGTVNNGYTF
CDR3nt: TGCGCCAGCAGCTTGGACGGGACAGTAAATAATGGCTACACCTTC

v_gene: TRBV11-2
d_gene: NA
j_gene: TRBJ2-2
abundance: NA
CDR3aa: CASQGGGGHGELFF
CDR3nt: TGTGCCAGCCAAGGAGGGGGGGGCCACGGGGAGCTGTTTTTT

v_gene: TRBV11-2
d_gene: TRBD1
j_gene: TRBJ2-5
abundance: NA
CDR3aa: CASSLDRVVETQYF
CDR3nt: TGTGCCAGCAGCCTGGACAGGGTGGTCGAGACCCAGTACTTC

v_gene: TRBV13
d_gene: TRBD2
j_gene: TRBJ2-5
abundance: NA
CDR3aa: CASSTNPASGVETQYF
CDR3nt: TGTGCCAGCAGCACCAATCCAGCTAGCGGGGTGGAGACCCAGTACTTC

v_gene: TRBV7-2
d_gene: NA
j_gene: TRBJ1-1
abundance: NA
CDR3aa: CASSFAGTEEGEAFF
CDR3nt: TGTGCCAGCAGCTTCGCCGGGACTGAAGAGGGTGAAGCTTTCTTT